This T cell receptor beta chain was identified in a study of radiotherapy plus CTLA-4 blockade in lung cancer. V was shortened by 6 bases and J by 1 base, with 16 bases between the two germline ends. The length of the CDR3 is 17 residues. Germline lookup yields CDR1 LNHDA and CDR2 SQIVND (reference sequence). Assay used: immunoSEQ multiplex PCR; TCRdb lists only in-frame clones, some missing. This table holds about 53,000 clones, approximately 84% found once. This rearrangement joins TRBV19 to TRBJ2-6, with D unclear. The TCR sequence derives from a human donor with non-small cell lung cancer whose response to radiotherapy plus ipilimumab could not be evaluated. The specimen was peripheral blood, collected from a patient treated with radiotherapy plus ipilimumab. CDR3 in amino acids: CASSRSPQASGANVLTF. Written as DNA, the CDR3 is TGTGCCAGTAGCCGAAGCCCCCAAGCATCTGGGGCCAACGTCCTGACTTTC. The full variable domain, completed using reference TRBV19 and TRBJ2-6, is DGGITQSPKYLFRKEGQNVTLSCEQNLNHDAMYWYRQDPGQGLRLIYYSQIVNDFQKGDIAEGYSVSREKKESFPLTVTSAQKNPTAFYLCASSRSPQASGANVLTFGAGSRLTVL.